Listed here is a single TCR beta chain. Its binding antigen is unknown. Base qualities are not at hand, and no much larger clone is one base apart. The receptor library was made with the immunoSEQ multiplex PCR assay. The study's processing was this. A statistical classification framework was built for diagnosing cytomegalovirus status from the catalog of TCR beta chain sequences. Drawn from immuneACCESS, this table holds only the in-frame rearrangements with V and J called that TCRdb kept. Clones are partly lost; checked studies trace under half to an unresolved V gene and leave the rest unexplained. That table supplies the V and J calls and clone size; D and trimming were determined from the DNA. Across this sample there are some 130,000 clones, with around 80% seen only once. The ten largest account for 30% of the sample. This specimen belongs to a study of cytomegalovirus exposure and HLA in healthy donors (dated by TCRdb to about 2017). In terms of the full investigation: According to a later analysis, the roughly 130 validation repertoires were produced on the same platform as the roughly 720 repertoires of the first cohort. Besides the first cohort of hundreds of subjects, a separate validation cohort made up of 120 different subjects was used. To predict cytomegalovirus infection status, the study brought together high-throughput TCR immunosequencing, statistical association of individual TCRs with disease status, and machine learning. The aim of the study was to test whether cataloging public T cell receptors could identify signatures of past pathogen exposure. Findings and caveats that apply to the study as a whole: The classifier was reported to diagnose cytomegalovirus status with high specificity and sensitivity in both the original and validation cohorts. A later analysis lacked HLA typing for the validation cohort, so it scored co-occurrence in that cohort across all 110 or so repertoires. While some public TCRs were present in many individuals, most TCR sequences turned up only very rarely across donors. In vitro tests confirmed that three of the cytomegalovirus-associated TCR beta chains recognize cytomegalovirus antigens. The study listed 150 to 200 TCR beta chains as associated with cytomegalovirus. It was suggested by the authors that the approach could potentially be generalized to other disease states and immunological phenotypes. Of the cluster scores, approximately 95% were above 0 in a later analysis, which found that TCRs clustered in the first cohort also tended to co-occur in the 110 or so validation repertoires.

Trimmed from V: 1 base; trimmed from J: 2 bases; junction bases lacking a gene match: 7. CDR1 and CDR2 are drawn from the germline V gene (reference sequence): LNHDA, SQIVND. The CDR3 contains 16 residues, cysteine and phenylalanine counted. The CDR3 DNA has 48 bases and is translated from base 1. Separate from the roughly 660-subject first cohort, the validation cohort of 90 to 150 subjects was the group to which the donors belonged. The chain couples TRBV19 to TRBJ2-5, with 7 bases matching TRBD1. This TCR derives from a man under 40 in good health and CMV-seropositive. Sequencing was carried out using PBMCs. Here the CDR3 is given as CASSIGVTGHQETQYF. DNA sequence: TGTGCCAGTAGTATAGGGGTGACAGGGCATCAAGAGACCCAGTACTTC.